This is a list of T cell receptor beta chains from one sample in a study of spatial heterogeneity in lung cancer. MiXCR, run by TCRdb on the 5' RACE reads, gives a single entry per CDR3 protein. The sample records tens of thousands of distinct CDR3 sequences, approximately 5.2% being singletons. Sample: PBMCs, taken at surgery. The receptors derive from a female donor with early-stage non-small cell lung cancer. CDR3s include the opening cysteine and the closing phenylalanine or tryptophan. D genes are given only for firm matches. Clone size is given for some rows only: seen once, a few or many times, or a class if the clone is expanded.

v_gene	abundance	j_gene	d_gene	len	CDR3aa	CDR3nt
TRBV7-3	few	TRBJ2-1	NA	19	CASSFTSRNAGQLHNEQFF	TGTGCCAGCAGCTTTACCTCACGTAACGCAGGGCAACTCCACAATGAGCAGTTCTTC
TRBV20-1	few	TRBJ2-5	TRBD2	15	CSAPTSGGVVETQYF	TGCAGTGCCCCCACTAGCGGGGGGGTTGTGGAGACCCAGTACTTC
TRBV5-1	many	TRBJ1-3	TRBD1	17	CASSLAGPGGSGNTIYF	TGCGCCAGCAGCTTGGCAGGGCCAGGGGGCTCTGGAAACACCATATATTTT
TRBV30	many	TRBJ1-5	NA	15	CAWSVRGLPRGPQHF	TGTGCCTGGAGTGTACGGGGCCTCCCCCGTGGGCCCCAGCATTTT
TRBV30	NA	TRBJ2-3	NA	14	CAWTVRDPTDTQYF	TGTGCCTGGACCGTCCGGGACCCCACAGATACGCAGTATTTT
TRBV15	many	TRBJ2-7	NA	17	CATSREDSLPGRREQYF	TGTGCCACCAGCAGAGAGGACAGCCTTCCGGGACGGCGCGAGCAGTACTTC
TRBV5-1	many	TRBJ2-1	TRBD2	16	CASSLGLAGSRDEQFF	TGCGCCAGCAGCCTGGGACTAGCGGGGAGTCGCGATGAGCAGTTCTTC
TRBV2	many	TRBJ1-5	NA	12	CASMGGTQPQHF	TGTGCCAGCATGGGGGGAACTCAGCCCCAGCATTTT
TRBV20-1	NA	TRBJ1-6	NA	13	CSAPVTYNSPLHF	TGCAGTGCTCCCGTAACCTATAATTCACCCCTCCACTTT
TRBV5-4	many	TRBJ2-7	TRBD1	13	CASGQGVGYEQYF	TGTGCCAGCGGTCAGGGGGTAGGCTACGAGCAGTACTTC
TRBV6-6	few	TRBJ2-7	NA	15	CASSYGRWPTYEQYF	TGTGCCAGCAGTTACGGCCGCTGGCCTACCTACGAGCAGTACTTC
TRBV3-1	medium-sized	TRBJ2-7	NA	14	CASSQGRHRGEQYF	TGTGCCAGCAGCCAAGGCAGGCATCGTGGGGAGCAGTACTTC
TRBV4-2	many	TRBJ2-1	NA	16	CASSQDETGLNVEQFF	TGTGCCAGCAGCCAAGATGAGACAGGACTTAATGTGGAGCAGTTCTTC
TRBV2	many	TRBJ1-5	TRBD1	16	CASRRDRGFSNQPQHF	TGTGCCAGCAGGCGGGACAGGGGGTTTAGCAATCAGCCCCAGCATTTT
TRBV30	many	TRBJ2-2	TRBD2	19	CASHRDRLAGGHSTGELFF	TGTGCCTCCCACAGGGACCGCCTAGCGGGGGGGCATAGCACCGGGGAGCTGTTTTTT
TRBV2	many	TRBJ2-7	TRBD1	12	CASMDRGTKQYF	TGTGCCAGCATGGACAGGGGAACAAAGCAGTACTTC
TRBV4-2	many	TRBJ2-7	TRBD2	18	CASSHRVGERGISYEQYF	TGTGCCAGCAGCCACAGAGTCGGCGAGCGGGGGATATCCTACGAGCAGTACTTC
TRBV29-1	NA	TRBJ2-7	TRBD1	14	CSVGQGMPVGEQYF	TGCAGCGTGGGACAGGGGATGCCCGTCGGCGAGCAGTACTTC
TRBV5-1	many	TRBJ1-1	TRBD1	16	CASSSTLTGVGTEAFF	TGCGCCAGCAGCTCAACCCTTACAGGGGTGGGAACTGAAGCTTTCTTT
TRBV29-1	many	TRBJ1-1	TRBD1	12	CSGYRGETEAFF	TGCAGCGGATACAGGGGGGAGACTGAAGCTTTCTTT
TRBV7-2	many	TRBJ2-1	TRBD1	16	CASSSDRDRGHSEQFF	TGTGCCAGCAGCTCCGACCGGGACAGGGGGCATAGTGAGCAGTTCTTC
TRBV7-8	many	TRBJ2-3	NA	13	CASSSFGPDTQYF	TGTGCCAGCAGCTCATTTGGGCCAGATACGCAGTATTTT
TRBV27	many	TRBJ2-5	NA	13	CASSLSRAETQYF	TGTGCCAGCAGTTTAAGCAGGGCGGAGACCCAGTACTTC
TRBV5-1	many	TRBJ2-5	TRBD2	15	CASSLGSSGGETQYF	TGCGCCAGCAGCTTGGGTTCTAGCGGGGGCGAGACCCAGTACTTC
TRBV20-1	few	TRBJ2-4	NA	16	CSARDLGTGLDGVQYF	TGCAGTGCTAGAGATCTCGGTACAGGGTTAGATGGTGTTCAGTACTTC
TRBV20-1	many	TRBJ1-1	NA	14	CSARGLTGNTEAFF	TGCAGTGCTAGAGGTTTGACAGGGAACACTGAAGCTTTCTTT
TRBV7-9	many	TRBJ2-7	TRBD2	15	CASSLTSGSSYEQYF	TGTGCCAGCAGCTTAACTAGCGGGAGCTCCTACGAGCAGTACTTC
TRBV3-1	many	TRBJ2-1	TRBD2	18	CASSQDRLAGGPWNEQFF	TGTGCCAGCAGCCAAGATCGGCTAGCGGGGGGACCTTGGAATGAGCAGTTCTTC
TRBV5-1	few	TRBJ2-7	NA	15	CASSLDSGGPYEQYF	TGCGCCAGCAGCTTAGATTCCGGGGGGCCCTACGAGCAGTACTTC
TRBV7-2	NA	TRBJ2-3	NA	14	CASSPGGGTDTQYF	TGTGCCAGCAGCCCCGGGGGCGGCACAGATACGCAGTATTTT
TRBV12-3/TRBV12-4	few	TRBJ1-2	TRBD1	17	CASSFSTQGVSNYGYTF	TGTGCCAGCAGTTTCTCGACGCAGGGGGTATCGAACTATGGCTACACCTTC
TRBV10-3	many	TRBJ2-6	NA	15	CAISVWVAGANVLTF	TGTGCCATCAGTGTTTGGGTCGCCGGGGCCAACGTCCTGACTTTC
TRBV29-1	many	TRBJ2-7	TRBD1	13	CSVDSGGSYEQYF	TGCAGCGTTGACTCAGGGGGCTCCTACGAGCAGTACTTC
TRBV7-9	many	TRBJ2-5	TRBD2	14	CASSLVAGGETQYF	TGTGCCAGCAGCTTAGTGGCGGGGGGAGAGACCCAGTACTTC
TRBV3-1	NA	TRBJ1-1	TRBD1	16	CASSQGGTGVNTEAFF	TGTGCCAGCAGCCAAGGCGGTACAGGGGTGAACACTGAAGCTTTCTTT
TRBV20-1	many	TRBJ2-1	TRBD2	15	CSARTLAGSYNEQFF	TGCAGTGCTAGAACGCTAGCGGGCTCCTACAATGAGCAGTTCTTC
TRBV4-1	many	TRBJ2-1	NA	13	CASSQGGYNEQFF	TGCGCCAGCAGCCAGGGGGGCTACAATGAGCAGTTCTTC
TRBV4-1	many	TRBJ2-1	TRBD1	18	CASSQVFVVAGGRNEQFF	TGCGCCAGCAGCCAAGTTTTTGTCGTGGCAGGGGGTCGCAATGAGCAGTTCTTC
TRBV9	many	TRBJ2-2	NA	15	CASSLQGSNTGELFF	TGTGCCAGCAGCCTCCAGGGGTCGAACACCGGGGAGCTGTTTTTT
TRBV28	many	TRBJ1-2	NA	12	CASQKRGPGYTF	TGTGCCAGCCAAAAGCGGGGGCCTGGCTACACCTTC
TRBV15	many	TRBJ2-3	NA	15	CATSRGVPLSGTQYF	TGTGCCACCAGCAGAGGCGTCCCCCTTAGTGGCACGCAGTATTTT
TRBV20-1	many	TRBJ2-3	NA	15	CSASIAGTLGKTQYF	TGCAGTGCTAGTATCGCAGGGACCCTCGGAAAGACGCAGTATTTT